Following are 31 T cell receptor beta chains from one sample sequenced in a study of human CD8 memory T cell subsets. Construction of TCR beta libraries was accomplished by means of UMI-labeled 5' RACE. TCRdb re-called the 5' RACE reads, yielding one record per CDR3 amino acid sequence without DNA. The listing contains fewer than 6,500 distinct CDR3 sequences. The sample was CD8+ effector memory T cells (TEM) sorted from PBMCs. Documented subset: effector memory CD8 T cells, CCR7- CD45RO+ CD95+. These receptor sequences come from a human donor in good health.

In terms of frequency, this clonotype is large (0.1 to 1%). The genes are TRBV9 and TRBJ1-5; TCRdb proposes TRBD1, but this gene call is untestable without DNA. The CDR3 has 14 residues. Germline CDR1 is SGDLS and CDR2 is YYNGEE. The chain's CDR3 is CASSPRDSPAYQHF. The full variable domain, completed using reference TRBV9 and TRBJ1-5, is DSGVTQTPKHLITATGQRVTLRCSPRSGDLSVYWYQQSLDQGLQFLIQYYNGEERAKGNILERFSAQQFPDLHSELNLSSLELGDSALYFCASSPRDSPAYQHFGDGTRLSIL.

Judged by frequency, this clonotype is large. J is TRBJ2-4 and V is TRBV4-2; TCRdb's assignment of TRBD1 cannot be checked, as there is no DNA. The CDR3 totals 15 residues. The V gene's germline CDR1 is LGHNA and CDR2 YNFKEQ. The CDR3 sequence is CASSQEEHGENIQYF.

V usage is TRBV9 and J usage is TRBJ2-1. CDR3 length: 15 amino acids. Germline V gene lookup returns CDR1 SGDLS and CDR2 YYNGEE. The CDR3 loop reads CASSVGRTAYNEQFF.

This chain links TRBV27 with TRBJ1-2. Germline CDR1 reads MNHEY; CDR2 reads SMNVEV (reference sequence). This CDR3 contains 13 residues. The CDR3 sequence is CASSLTGYYGYTF.

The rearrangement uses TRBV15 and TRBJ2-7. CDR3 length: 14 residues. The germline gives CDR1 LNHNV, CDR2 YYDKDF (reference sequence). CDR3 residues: CATSREGLGYEQYF.

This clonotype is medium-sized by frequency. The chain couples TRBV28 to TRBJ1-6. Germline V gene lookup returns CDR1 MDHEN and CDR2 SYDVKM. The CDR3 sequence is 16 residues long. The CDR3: CASSPDGGPNNSPLHF.

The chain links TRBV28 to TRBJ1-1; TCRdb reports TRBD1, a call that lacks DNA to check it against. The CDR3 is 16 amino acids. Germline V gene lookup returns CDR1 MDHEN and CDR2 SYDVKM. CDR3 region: CASSPETGGLNTEAFF.

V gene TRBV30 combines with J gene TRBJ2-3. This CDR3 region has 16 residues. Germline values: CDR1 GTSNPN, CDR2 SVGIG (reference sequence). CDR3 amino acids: CAWSTQRRFSTDTQYF. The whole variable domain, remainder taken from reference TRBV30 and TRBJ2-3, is SQTIHQWPATLVQPVGSPLSLECTVEGTSNPNLYWYRQAAGRGLQLLFYSVGIGQISSEVPQNLSASRPQDRQFILSSKKLLLSDSGFYLCAWSTQRRFSTDTQYFGPGTRLTVL.

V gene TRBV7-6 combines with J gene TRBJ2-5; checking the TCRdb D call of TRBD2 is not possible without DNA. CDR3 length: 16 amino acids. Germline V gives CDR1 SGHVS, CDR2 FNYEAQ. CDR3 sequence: CASSIGTSGIQETQYF.

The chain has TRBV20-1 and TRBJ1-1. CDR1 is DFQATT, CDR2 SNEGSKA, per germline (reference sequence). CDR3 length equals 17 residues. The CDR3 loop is CSAPTRGRRSIYTEAFF.

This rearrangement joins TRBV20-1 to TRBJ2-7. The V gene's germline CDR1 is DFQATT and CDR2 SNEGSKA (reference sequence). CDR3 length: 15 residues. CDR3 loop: CSASEGTGGPYEQYF.

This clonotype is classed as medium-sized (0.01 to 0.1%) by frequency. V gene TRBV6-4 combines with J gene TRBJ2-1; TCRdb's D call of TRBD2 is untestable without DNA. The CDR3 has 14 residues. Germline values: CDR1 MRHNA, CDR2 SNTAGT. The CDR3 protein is CASSDGREGGEQFF.

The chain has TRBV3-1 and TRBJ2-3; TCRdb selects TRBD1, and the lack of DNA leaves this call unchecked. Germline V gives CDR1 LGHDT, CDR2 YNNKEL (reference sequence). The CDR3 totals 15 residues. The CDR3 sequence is CASRQSGPLGDTQYF.

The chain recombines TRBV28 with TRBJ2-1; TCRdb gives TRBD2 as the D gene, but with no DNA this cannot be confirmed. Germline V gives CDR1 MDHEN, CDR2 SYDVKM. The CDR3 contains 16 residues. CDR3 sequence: CASIREREGTYNEQFF. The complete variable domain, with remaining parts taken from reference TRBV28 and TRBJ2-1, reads DVKVTQSSRYLVKRTGEKVFLECVQDMDHENMFWYRQDPGLGLRLIYFSYDVKMKEKGDIPEGYSVSREKKERFSLILESASTNQTSMYLCASIREREGTYNEQFFGPGTRLTVL.

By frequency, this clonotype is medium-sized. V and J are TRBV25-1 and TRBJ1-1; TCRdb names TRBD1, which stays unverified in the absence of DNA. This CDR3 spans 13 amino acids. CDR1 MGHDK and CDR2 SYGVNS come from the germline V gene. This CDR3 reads CASSSRVDTEAFF.

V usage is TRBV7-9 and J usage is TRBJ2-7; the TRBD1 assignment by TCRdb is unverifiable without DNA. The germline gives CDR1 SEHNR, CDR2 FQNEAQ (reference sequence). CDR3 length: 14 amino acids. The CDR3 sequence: CASRPGTGNYEQYF.

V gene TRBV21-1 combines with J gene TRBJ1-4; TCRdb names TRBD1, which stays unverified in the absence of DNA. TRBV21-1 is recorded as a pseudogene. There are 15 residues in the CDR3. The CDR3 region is CASSKGRVVNEKLFF.

The CDR3 loop reads CASSPIQGTITEAFF. The chain uses TRBV27 and TRBJ1-1; there is no DNA to check the TCRdb D call of TRBD1. CDR1 and CDR2 (germline): MNHEY, SMNVEV (reference sequence). CDR3 length equals 15 residues.

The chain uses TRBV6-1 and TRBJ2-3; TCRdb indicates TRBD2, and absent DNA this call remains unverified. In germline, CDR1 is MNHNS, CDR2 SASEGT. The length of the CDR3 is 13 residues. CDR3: CASTSRPQDTQYF.

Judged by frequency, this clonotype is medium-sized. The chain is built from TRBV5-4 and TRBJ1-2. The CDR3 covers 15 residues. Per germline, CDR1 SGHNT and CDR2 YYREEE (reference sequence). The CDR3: CASSLIGSGSYGYTF.

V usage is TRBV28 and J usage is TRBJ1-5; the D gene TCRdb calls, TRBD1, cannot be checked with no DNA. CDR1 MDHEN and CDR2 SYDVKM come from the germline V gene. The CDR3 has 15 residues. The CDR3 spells CASSTGDGTNQPQHF.

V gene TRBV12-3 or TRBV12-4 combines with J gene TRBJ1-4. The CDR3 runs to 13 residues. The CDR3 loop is CASTSQFNEKLFF.

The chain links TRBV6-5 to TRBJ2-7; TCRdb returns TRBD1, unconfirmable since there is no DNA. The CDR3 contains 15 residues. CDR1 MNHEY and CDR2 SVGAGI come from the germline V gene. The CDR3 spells CASEEGTGRSYEQYF.

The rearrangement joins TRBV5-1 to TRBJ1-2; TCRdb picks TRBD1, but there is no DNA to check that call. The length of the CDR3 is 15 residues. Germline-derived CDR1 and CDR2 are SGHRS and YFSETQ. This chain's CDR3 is CASSSWDRPNYGYTF.

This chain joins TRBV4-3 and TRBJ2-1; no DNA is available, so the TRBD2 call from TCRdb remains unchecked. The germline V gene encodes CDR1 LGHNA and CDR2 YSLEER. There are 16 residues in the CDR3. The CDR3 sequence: CASSQDAASGGNEQFF.

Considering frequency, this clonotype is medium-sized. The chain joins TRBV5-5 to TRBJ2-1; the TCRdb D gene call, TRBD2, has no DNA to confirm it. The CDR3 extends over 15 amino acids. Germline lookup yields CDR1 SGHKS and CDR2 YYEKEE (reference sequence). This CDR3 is CASSLGTSGGQEQFF.

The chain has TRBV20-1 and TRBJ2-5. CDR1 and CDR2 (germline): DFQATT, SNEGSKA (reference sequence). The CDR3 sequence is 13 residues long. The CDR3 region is CSASPAGQETQYF.

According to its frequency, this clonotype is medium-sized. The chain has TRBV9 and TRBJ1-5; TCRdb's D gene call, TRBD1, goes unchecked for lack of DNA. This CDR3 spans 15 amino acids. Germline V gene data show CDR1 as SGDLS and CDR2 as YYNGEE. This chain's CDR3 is CASSVRRDGNQPQHF.

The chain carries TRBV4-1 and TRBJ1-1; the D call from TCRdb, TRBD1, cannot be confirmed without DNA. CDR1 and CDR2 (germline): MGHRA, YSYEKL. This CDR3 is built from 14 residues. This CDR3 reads CASSVGQRNTEAFF.

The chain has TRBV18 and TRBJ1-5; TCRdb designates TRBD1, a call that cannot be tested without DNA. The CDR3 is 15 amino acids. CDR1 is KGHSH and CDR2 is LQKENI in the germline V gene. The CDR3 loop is CASSSGTGDNQPQHF.

CDR3 in amino acids: CASSLLSSEYYGYTF. The V call is TRBV28, the J call TRBJ1-2. CDR1 and CDR2 from the germline V gene are MDHEN and SYDVKM. The CDR3 is 15 amino acids.